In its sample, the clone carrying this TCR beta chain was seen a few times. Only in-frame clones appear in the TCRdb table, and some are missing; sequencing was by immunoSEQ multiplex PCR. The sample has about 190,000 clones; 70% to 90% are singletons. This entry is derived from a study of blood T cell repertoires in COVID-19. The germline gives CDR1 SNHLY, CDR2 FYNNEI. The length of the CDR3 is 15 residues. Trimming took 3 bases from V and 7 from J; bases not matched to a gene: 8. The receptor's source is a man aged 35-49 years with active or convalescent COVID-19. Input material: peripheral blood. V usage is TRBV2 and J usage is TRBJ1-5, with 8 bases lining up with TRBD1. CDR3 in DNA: TGTGCCAGCAGTGATTCTCGGACAGGGAAGCAGCCCCAGCATTTT. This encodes CASSDSRTGKQPQHF. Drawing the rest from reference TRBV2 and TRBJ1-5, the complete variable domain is EPEVTQTPSHQVTQMGQEVILRCVPISNHLYFYWYRQILGQKVEFLVSFYNNEISEKSEIFDDQFSVERPDGSNFTLKIRSTKLEDSAMYFCASSDSRTGKQPQHFGDGTRLSIL.